The 24 T cell receptor beta chains below were found in one sample sequenced in a study of cytomegalovirus exposure and HLA in healthy donors. The method was immunoSEQ multiplex PCR; TCRdb's version includes in-frame clones alone and lacks a portion of them. The table has roughly 80,000 clones, roughly 93% seen once. Source material: PBMCs. The receptor set was obtained from a man younger than 45 in good health and CMV-seronegative.

The J gene is TRBJ2-1, the V gene TRBV20-1, with D hard to call. The CDR3 contains 11 residues. CDR1 is DFQATT and CDR2 is SNEGSKA in the germline V gene (reference sequence). V lost 6 bases, J lost 10 bases, and 13 bases lay in between. Here the CDR3 DNA reads TGCAGTGCCACCCCCATGCTAGAGCAGTTCTTC. Its protein is CSATPMLEQFF.

The chain has TRBV6-1 and TRBJ1-2; D possibly corresponds to TRBD1 (5 bases). CDR1 is MNHNS, CDR2 SASEGT, per germline. The CDR3 spans 14 residues. Trimming removed 4 bases from V and 3 bases from J, with 12 bases in between. The CDR3 DNA is TGTGCCAGCAGTGCTTCGACAGCTTACTATGGCTACACCTTC. Amino acids: CASSASTAYYGYTF.

The chain recombines TRBV5-6 with TRBJ2-3; 7 positions match TRBD1. V lost 5 bases and J lost 2; bases outside the gene matches: 8. The germline V gene encodes CDR1 SGHDT and CDR2 YYEEEE. There are 15 residues in the CDR3. The CDR3 nucleotides are TGTGCCAGCAGTCGGCTCGACAGGGACACAGATACGCAGTATTTT. Its translation: CASSRLDRDTDTQYF.

The V gene is TRBV7-9, the J gene TRBJ2-3; D is ambiguous. CDR1 and CDR2 (germline): SEHNR, FQNEAQ (reference sequence). The length of the CDR3 is 15 residues. Trimming shortened V by 0 bases and J by 0 bases, and 7 bases separated the two germline ends. The CDR3, as DNA: TGTGCCAGCAGCTTAGCGCCCGGGAGCACAGATACGCAGTATTTT. Translating gives CASSLAPGSTDTQYF.

The rearrangement joins TRBV13 to TRBJ2-1; 10 bases align to TRBD1. The trim removed 5 bases at V and 9 bases at J, leaving 10 bases unmatched. This CDR3 region has 15 residues. The V gene's germline CDR1 is PRHDT and CDR2 FYEKMQ (reference sequence). CDR3 nucleotides: TGTGCCAGCAGCCCGACGGACAGGGGGTTTTCTGAGCAGTTCTTC. Its translation is CASSPTDRGFSEQFF.

This sequence joins TRBV7-9 and TRBJ1-2; 8 positions agree with TRBD1. With V trimmed by 5 bases and J by 7 bases, 15 bases remained unmatched. From germline, CDR1 is SEHNR and CDR2 FQNEAQ (reference sequence). The CDR3 length is 16 residues. CDR3 DNA: TGTGCCAGCAGCACAACCCAGACAGGGGAGGAAAGTGGCTACACCTTC. Amino acids: CASSTTQTGEESGYTF.

The chain recombines TRBV5-1 with TRBJ2-5; 10 positions match TRBD1. Germline trimming cut 0 bases from V and 3 bases from J; bases unmatched to any gene: 2. Germline V gives CDR1 SGHRS, CDR2 YFSETQ. CDR3 size: 15 residues. The CDR3 sequence is CASSLDGTGEETQYF. As DNA, the CDR3 is TGCGCCAGCAGCTTGGACGGGACAGGGGAAGAGACCCAGTACTTC.

This chain connects TRBV28 to TRBJ1-5; 7 bases line up with TRBD1. The V gene end was trimmed by 5 bases and the J gene end by 0 bases; junction bases not matched to a gene: 4. CDR3 size: 15 residues. CDR1 MDHEN and CDR2 SYDVKM come from the germline V gene. The CDR3 coding sequence is TGTGCCAGCAGTGGGGGACAGAGTAGCAATCAGCCCCAGCATTTT. Its translation: CASSGGQSSNQPQHF.

This chain connects TRBV9 to TRBJ2-5; 9 nucleotides agree with TRBD2. The V and J ends lost 3 bases and 5 bases, in that order; junction bases with no gene match: 11. This CDR3 has 16 amino acids. Germline CDR1 reads SGDLS; CDR2 reads YYNGEE. CDR3 DNA sequence: TGTGCCAGCAGCGCCCATTTAGCGGGAGAGCGGGAGACCCAGTACTTC. As protein: CASSAHLAGERETQYF.

The chain links TRBV4-2 to TRBJ2-5; D gene ambiguous. CDR1 LGHNA and CDR2 YNFKEQ come from the germline V gene. V was cut by 0 bases and J by 3 bases, with 17 bases left in between. The CDR3 extends over 17 amino acids. The CDR3 reads CASSQDLWSLGEETQYF. CDR3 bases: TGTGCCAGCAGCCAAGATCTCTGGTCCCTCGGTGAAGAGACCCAGTACTTC.

J is TRBJ2-3 and V is TRBV7-9, with a tentative D call TRBD1 (6 bases). Looked up from germline, CDR1 is SEHNR and CDR2 is FQNEAQ (reference sequence). V gave up 3 bases and J gave up 0 bases, with 10 bases separating them. The CDR3 runs 15 residues. In nucleotides, the CDR3 is TGTGCCAGCAGCTTGACAGGAGCTAGCACAGATACGCAGTATTTT. This encodes CASSLTGASTDTQYF.

The chain couples TRBV28 to TRBJ1-1; the D gene is possibly TRBD1 (6 bases). V was shortened by 5 bases and J by 5 bases, with 18 bases between the two germline ends. CDR1 is MDHEN, CDR2 SYDVKM, per germline. The CDR3 is made up of 15 amino acids. Here the CDR3 reads CASSGPWGQRTEAFF. The CDR3 bases are TGTGCCAGCAGTGGTCCGTGGGGGCAGAGGACTGAAGCTTTCTTT.

The V and J genes are TRBV28 and TRBJ1-5; 7 nucleotides line up with TRBD1. Germline CDR1 is MDHEN and CDR2 is SYDVKM. CDR3 length equals 12 residues. V trimming: 6 bases; J trimming: 4 bases; junction bases outside the gene matches: 0. CDR3 in DNA: TGTGCCAGCAGGGGACAGAATCAGCCCCAGCATTTT. This codes for CASRGQNQPQHF.

V is TRBV11-2 and J is TRBJ2-4; maybe TRBD1 (5 bases). V lost 0 bases, J lost 3 bases, and 12 bases lay in between. Germline CDR1 SGHAT, CDR2 FQNNGV. This CDR3 has 16 residues. CDR3 loop: CASSLEIGDVKNIQYF. CDR3 coding DNA: TGTGCCAGCAGCTTAGAAATAGGGGATGTCAAAAACATTCAGTACTTC. The full variable domain, with the rest looked up from reference TRBV11-2 and TRBJ2-4, is EAGVAQSPRYKIIEKRQSVAFWCNPISGHATLYWYQQILGQGPKLLIQFQNNGVVDDSQLPKDRFSAERLKGVDSTLKIQPAKLEDSAVYLCASSLEIGDVKNIQYFGAGTRLSVL.

This clone was observed once. The rearrangement joins TRBV28 to TRBJ2-1; D might be TRBD1 (6 bases). V lost 4 bases and J 6 bases, leaving 10 bases between the germline ends. This CDR3 contains 13 residues. Per the germline V gene, CDR1 is MDHEN and CDR2 is SYDVKM. Written as DNA, the CDR3 is TGTGCCAGCAGTTCCCGACAGGCCAATGAGCAGTTCTTC. It specifies CASSSRQANEQFF.

The chain is built from TRBV9 and TRBJ1-1, with 7 bases aligning to TRBD1. Germline lookup yields CDR1 SGDLS and CDR2 YYNGEE. CDR3 length equals 16 residues. V dropped 2 bases and J dropped 2; count of bases not matched to a gene: 9. CDR3 protein: CASSVRTGEHNTEAFF. DNA for the CDR3: TGTGCCAGCAGCGTTAGAACAGGGGAACATAACACTGAAGCTTTCTTT.

The V and J genes are TRBV19 and TRBJ2-7, with D perhaps TRBD1 (6 bases). V was trimmed by 6 bases and J by 2 bases, leaving 14 bases between them. The CDR3 has 14 residues. CDR1 and CDR2 (germline): LNHDA, SQIVND (reference sequence). The CDR3: CASSQGKGAYEQYF. Written as DNA, the CDR3 is TGTGCCAGTAGCCAGGGGAAAGGGGCCTACGAGCAGTACTTC. Supplemented by reference TRBV19 and TRBJ2-7, the full variable domain reads DGGITQSPKYLFRKEGQNVTLSCEQNLNHDAMYWYRQDPGQGLRLIYYSQIVNDFQKGDIAEGYSVSREKKESFPLTVTSAQKNPTAFYLCASSQGKGAYEQYFGPGTRLTVT.

V is TRBV28 and J is TRBJ1-5, with no clear D. This CDR3 has 12 amino acids. In germline, CDR1 is MDHEN, CDR2 SYDVKM. V was shortened by 10 bases and J by 10 bases, with 17 bases between the two germline ends. Written as DNA, the CDR3 is TGTGCCACCGAGGAATACCGGGGACCCCAGCATTTT. This encodes CATEEYRGPQHF.

V is TRBV5-1 and J is TRBJ1-3; no definite D call. The CDR3 totals 15 residues. Germline V gene lookup returns CDR1 SGHRS and CDR2 YFSETQ. Trimming cost V 5 bases and J 0 bases, with 12 bases left between them. CDR3 sequence (DNA): TGCGCCAGCAGTAGTTCAGGTTCCTCTGGAAACACCATATATTTT. This sequence encodes CASSSSGSSGNTIYF.

As concerns this clone: One end of the junction fails to match germline, which may point to a read error. V usage is TRBV5-4 and J usage is TRBJ1-1, with D possibly being TRBD1 (6 bases). Per the germline V gene, CDR1 is SGHNT and CDR2 is YYREEE (reference sequence). This CDR3 comprises 15 residues. CDR3 loop: CASSLQGYMNAEAFF. Written as DNA, the CDR3 is TGTGCCAGCAGCCTACAGGGCTATATGAACGCTGAAGCTTTCTTT.

This rearrangement joins TRBV18 to TRBJ2-3; D might be TRBD2 (6 bases). From germline, CDR1 is KGHSH and CDR2 LQKENI. This CDR3 is built from 16 residues. V was clipped by 5 bases and J by 4 bases, with 19 bases between them. The CDR3 sequence: CASSSGVLDSADTQYF. The CDR3 coding sequence is TGTGCCAGCTCATCGGGGGTTCTGGACTCTGCAGATACGCAGTATTTT.

This sequence joins TRBV5-4 and TRBJ1-1, with 8 bases aligning to TRBD1. The V gene end was trimmed by 4 bases and the J gene end by 4 bases; junction bases not matched to a gene: 6. Germline values: CDR1 SGHNT, CDR2 YYREEE (reference sequence). The CDR3 consists of 14 residues. CDR3 in DNA: TGTGCCAGCAGCCTTTTCGACAGGGGCACTGAAGCTTTCTTT. Encoded protein: CASSLFDRGTEAFF. Combining the CDR3 with reference TRBV5-4 and TRBJ1-1 gives the whole variable domain ETGVTQSPTHLIKTRGQQVTLRCSSQSGHNTVSWYQQALGQGPQFIFQYYREEENGRGNFPPRFSGLQFPNYSSELNVNALELDDSALYLCASSLFDRGTEAFFGQGTRLTVV.

This sequence joins TRBV6-5 and TRBJ2-1; D is unclear. V was pared by 4 bases and J by 6 bases, with 10 bases between. The CDR3 sequence is 13 residues long. The germline V gene has CDR1 MNHEY and CDR2 SVGAGI. As DNA, the CDR3 is TGTGCCAGCAGTTCGACGGAGAGCAATGAGCAGTTCTTC. Protein: CASSSTESNEQFF.

V gene TRBV5-4 combines with J gene TRBJ1-6; the match to TRBD1 covers 11 bases. From germline, CDR1 is SGHNT and CDR2 YYREEE (reference sequence). Unmatched junction bases numbered 8, after V lost 3 bases and J lost 9 bases. The CDR3 sequence is 16 residues long. This CDR3 reads CASSSGQGATGSPLHF. CDR3 bases: TGTGCCAGCAGCTCCGGACAGGGGGCGACTGGTTCACCCCTCCACTTT.